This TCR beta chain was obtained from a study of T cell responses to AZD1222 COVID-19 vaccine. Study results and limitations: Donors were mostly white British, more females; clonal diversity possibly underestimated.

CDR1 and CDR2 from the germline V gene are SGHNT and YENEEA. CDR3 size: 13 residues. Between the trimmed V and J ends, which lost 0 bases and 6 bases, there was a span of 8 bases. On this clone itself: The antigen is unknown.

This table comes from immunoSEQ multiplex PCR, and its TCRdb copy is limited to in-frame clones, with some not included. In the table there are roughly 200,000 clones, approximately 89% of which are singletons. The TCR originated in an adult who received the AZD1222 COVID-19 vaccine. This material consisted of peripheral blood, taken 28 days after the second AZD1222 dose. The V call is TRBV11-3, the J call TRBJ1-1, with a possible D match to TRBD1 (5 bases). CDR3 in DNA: TGTGCCAGCAGCTTAGAGCCGGGGGCTGAAGCTTTCTTT. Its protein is CASSLEPGAEAFF. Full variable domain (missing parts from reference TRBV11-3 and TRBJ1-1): EAGVVQSPRYKIIEKKQPVAFWCNPISGHNTLYWYLQNLGQGPELLIRYENEEAVDDSQLPKDRFSAERLKGVDSTLKIQPAELGDSAVYLCASSLEPGAEAFFGQGTRLTVV.